A selection of T cell receptor beta chains follows, all from one sample in a study of cytomegalovirus exposure and HLA in healthy donors. Here immunoSEQ multiplex PCR was the method, and the copy in TCRdb shows in-frame clones only, minus some. The sample includes roughly 140,000 clones, 79% of them seen just once. Sequencing was performed on PBMCs. All receptors derive from a woman between 40 and 55 years old in good health and CMV-seropositive. Both conserved end residues are part of each CDR3. Each record gives: V gene, J gene, D gene, CDR3 length, clone size, CDR3 DNA, CDR3 protein. D genes are given only for firm matches. Clone size, where shown, is once, few, many, or a class for clones that have expanded.

V gene: TRBV6-5
J gene: TRBJ2-7
D gene: NA
CDR3 length: 14
clone size: NA
CDR3 DNA: TGTGCCAGCAGTTATTCCCGCTCGGGCTACGAGCAGTACTTC
CDR3 protein: CASSYSRSGYEQYF

V gene: TRBV18
J gene: TRBJ2-7
D gene: NA
CDR3 length: 14
clone size: once
CDR3 DNA: TGTGCCAGCTCACTATCGGGATCTTCCTACGAGCAGTACTTC
CDR3 protein: CASSLSGSSYEQYF

V gene: TRBV7-3
J gene: TRBJ2-2
D gene: TRBD1
CDR3 length: 16
clone size: NA
CDR3 DNA: TGTGCCAGCAGCTTAATCCTAGGACAGGGGCCCGGGGAGCTGTTTTTT
CDR3 protein: CASSLILGQGPGELFF

V gene: TRBV4-1
J gene: TRBJ1-5
D gene: NA
CDR3 length: 14
clone size: NA
CDR3 DNA: TGCGCCAGCAGCCGCAGGGGAGTGGGACAGCCCCAGCATTTT
CDR3 protein: CASSRRGVGQPQHF

V gene: TRBV6-6
J gene: TRBJ1-2
D gene: NA
CDR3 length: 16
clone size: NA
CDR3 DNA: TGTGCCAGCAGTACCGGACAGCCCCGAAAGTTAAGTGGCTACACCTTC
CDR3 protein: CASSTGQPRKLSGYTF

V gene: TRBV6-5
J gene: TRBJ1-2
D gene: NA
CDR3 length: 14
clone size: once
CDR3 DNA: TGTGCCAGCAGTCCCCGGACGGGAACTGGTGGCTACACCTTC
CDR3 protein: CASSPRTGTGGYTF

V gene: TRBV2
J gene: TRBJ1-1
D gene: NA
CDR3 length: 14
clone size: NA
CDR3 DNA: TGTGCCAGCAGTTGGGGGGGTGAGAACACTGAAGCTTTCTTT
CDR3 protein: CASSWGGENTEAFF

V gene: TRBV7-2
J gene: TRBJ1-4
D gene: NA
CDR3 length: 14
clone size: NA
CDR3 DNA: TGTGCCAGCAGCGCAAGACGGGGGAATGAAAAACTGTTTTTT
CDR3 protein: CASSARRGNEKLFF

V gene: TRBV5-1
J gene: TRBJ1-4
D gene: NA
CDR3 length: 14
clone size: NA
CDR3 DNA: TGCGCCAGCAGCTTGGGGGCAGGGGATGAAAAACTGTTTTTT
CDR3 protein: CASSLGAGDEKLFF

V gene: TRBV28
J gene: TRBJ1-3
D gene: NA
CDR3 length: 16
clone size: NA
CDR3 DNA: TGTGCCAGCAGTTCAGTCCGTTCACAGGGTGGAAACACCATATATTTT
CDR3 protein: CASSSVRSQGGNTIYF

V gene: TRBV13
J gene: TRBJ2-3
D gene: NA
CDR3 length: 16
clone size: NA
CDR3 DNA: TGTGCCAGCAGCTTAGAGCCTCGGGGGGCCGCAGATACGCAGTATTTT
CDR3 protein: CASSLEPRGAADTQYF

V gene: TRBV6-1
J gene: TRBJ2-3
D gene: TRBD2
CDR3 length: 16
clone size: NA
CDR3 DNA: TGTGCCAGCAGTGACCTTCGGACTAGCATGCCAGATACGCAGTATTTT
CDR3 protein: CASSDLRTSMPDTQYF

V gene: TRBV5-6
J gene: TRBJ2-3
D gene: TRBD1
CDR3 length: 15
clone size: NA
CDR3 DNA: TGTGCCAGCAGCGGGCTACAGGGGCGCACAGATACGCAGTATTTT
CDR3 protein: CASSGLQGRTDTQYF

V gene: TRBV2
J gene: TRBJ2-1
D gene: TRBD2
CDR3 length: 13
clone size: NA
CDR3 DNA: TGTGCCAGCAAGGAGCGGGGGGGCGCTGAGCAGTTCTTC
CDR3 protein: CASKERGGAEQFF

V gene: TRBV7-3
J gene: TRBJ2-1
D gene: NA
CDR3 length: 13
clone size: NA
CDR3 DNA: TGTGCCAGCAGCCCAACTATCTACAATGAGCAGTTCTTC
CDR3 protein: CASSPTIYNEQFF

V gene: TRBV27
J gene: TRBJ1-2
D gene: NA
CDR3 length: 12
clone size: NA
CDR3 DNA: TGTGCCAGCAGTCCTCGAGGCTATGGCTACACCTTC
CDR3 protein: CASSPRGYGYTF

V gene: TRBV28
J gene: TRBJ1-1
D gene: TRBD1
CDR3 length: 17
clone size: NA
CDR3 DNA: TGTGCCAGCAGCTCTCCAGGACAGGGGTGGTTGAACACTGAAGCTTTCTTT
CDR3 protein: CASSSPGQGWLNTEAFF

V gene: TRBV11-2
J gene: TRBJ2-5
D gene: NA
CDR3 length: 16
clone size: once
CDR3 DNA: TGTGCCAGCAGCTTAATGGCTGACAGTAGTCAAGAGACCCAGTACTTC
CDR3 protein: CASSLMADSSQETQYF

V gene: TRBV13
J gene: TRBJ2-7
D gene: NA
CDR3 length: 14
clone size: few
CDR3 DNA: TGTGCCAGCAGCTTAGGACAGGGAAGGTACGAGCAGTACTTC
CDR3 protein: CASSLGQGRYEQYF

V gene: TRBV5-4
J gene: TRBJ2-3
D gene: TRBD2
CDR3 length: 17
clone size: NA
CDR3 DNA: TGTGCCAGCAGCCCGGGACTAGCGGGGGGCCGCACAGATACGCAGTATTTT
CDR3 protein: CASSPGLAGGRTDTQYF

V gene: TRBV7-6
J gene: TRBJ2-3
D gene: TRBD2
CDR3 length: 16
clone size: NA
CDR3 DNA: TGTGCCAGCAGCCCATTAGCGGGGGGGAGCACAGATACGCAGTATTTT
CDR3 protein: CASSPLAGGSTDTQYF